This TCR beta chain was sequenced in a study of T cells in women clearing cervical HPV infection. The overall study: Cases' blood sampling followed lesion detection by median approximately 150 days (90 to 200). HLA type stays a possible confounder, typing being limited. Points from the study as a whole: TRBV6-7 relative abundance averaged around 0.11% in cases and roughly 0.17% in controls. Each sample's T-cell count was unknown, possibly confounding richness.

Produced via immunoSEQ multiplex PCR; TCRdb's table is partial and in-frame only. This listing includes about 30,000 clones. V was clipped by 1 base and J by 6 bases; unmatched bases: 2. Per the germline V gene, CDR1 is SEHNR and CDR2 is FQNEAQ (reference sequence). The CDR3 has 15 residues. Concerning this clone: What it recognizes is unknown. The read terminates 3 residues before the CDR3 end, so the remaining end is supplied by the germline J gene.

This sequence originates from a woman between 18 and 70 years old with a cervical HPV16 infection that either progressed to CIN3+ or cleared (not recorded which). The sample was blood buffy coat. The rearrangement uses TRBV7-9 and TRBJ1-4; TRBD1 matches at 10 bases. CDR3 sequence reads: CASSLGGTGDEKLFF. CDR3 bases read: TGTGCCAGCAGCTTAGGTGGGACAGGGGATGAAAAA.